Each of the 31 T cell receptor beta chains below was sequenced from the same sample in a study of shared clonotypes between healthy human individuals. The data were produced by immunoSEQ multiplex PCR, yet TCRdb's version contains in-frame clones alone and is incomplete. Here the sample spans a few hundred thousand clones, roughly four fifths being singletons. The sample consisted of PBMCs. These receptors were collected from a woman between 35 and 50 years old in good health. Some clones in this sample may be carry-over from other donors' samples.

The chain carries TRBV2 and TRBJ1-4; 7 positions agree with TRBD1. The CDR3 runs to 15 residues. CDR1 SNHLY and CDR2 FYNNEI come from the germline V gene. J gave up 7 bases and V 5 bases, and 10 bases lay outside the gene matches. CDR3 nucleotide sequence: TGTGCCAGCAGTCCTATGACAGGGATGGGTGAAAAACTGTTTTTT. Protein product: CASSPMTGMGEKLFF.

This chain joins TRBV19 and TRBJ1-5; 7 nucleotides agree with TRBD1. Germline assignment: CDR1 LNHDA and CDR2 SQIVND (reference sequence). V lost 7 bases and J lost 3; bases outside the gene matches: 6. The CDR3 contains 14 residues. The CDR3 nucleotides are TGTGCCAGTAAGGGGGCGCGCTTCAATCAGCCCCAGCATTTT. It yields the protein CASKGARFNQPQHF.

The chain links TRBV27 to TRBJ2-5; a possible D gene is TRBD2 (5 bases). The last part of the DNA fits TRBJ2-7 better; the J call may be wrong. The CDR3 is 13 residues long. Looked up from germline, CDR1 is MNHEY and CDR2 is SMNVEV (reference sequence). Here the CDR3 reads CASSLRDASEQYF. Here the CDR3 DNA reads TGTGCCAGCAGTTTACGGGATGCATCCGAGCAGTACTTC.

J is TRBJ1-2 and V is TRBV30, with a tentative D call TRBD1 (6 bases). The CDR3 covers 13 residues. V lost 4 bases and J lost 0, with 9 bases in between. In germline, CDR1 is GTSNPN, CDR2 SVGIG (reference sequence). The CDR3 bases are TGTGCCTGGACAGGGGCAGCTAACTATGGCTACACCTTC. It is translated as CAWTGAANYGYTF.

The chain combines TRBV5-1 with TRBJ2-5, with D unresolved. The V gene's germline CDR1 is SGHRS and CDR2 YFSETQ. The V gene lost 4 bases and the J gene lost 0 bases, with 4 bases spanning the gap. The CDR3 spans 12 residues. In DNA, the CDR3 is TGCGCCAGCAGCGTCGACCAAGAGACCCAGTACTTC. Its translation: CASSVDQETQYF.

The chain is built from TRBV5-1 and TRBJ2-7; perhaps TRBD2 as D (5 bases). This CDR3 comprises 13 residues. Trimming took off 0 bases at V and 6 bases at J, with 10 bases between the two ends. Germline loops: CDR1 SGHRS, CDR2 YFSETQ. CDR3 nucleotide sequence: TGCGCCAGCAGCTTGGTCGGGGTGTCCGAGCAGTACTTC. It codes for CASSLVGVSEQYF.

The rearrangement links TRBV4-1 to TRBJ1-2; D is possibly TRBD1 (6 bases). There are 14 residues in the CDR3. The germline gives CDR1 MGHRA, CDR2 YSYEKL. V lost 0 bases to trimming and J lost 1 base, with 6 bases between them. The CDR3 loop is CASSQEQGNYGYTF. In DNA, the CDR3 is TGCGCCAGCAGCCAAGAACAGGGTAACTATGGCTACACCTTC.

As for this clone: Different DNA sequences within this sample yield the same CDR3. This chain connects TRBV2 to TRBJ2-2; 12 bases agree with TRBD2. The CDR3 is 15 amino acids. Germline loops: CDR1 SNHLY, CDR2 FYNNEI. V gave up 4 bases and J gave up 3 bases; unmatched junction bases: 0. The chain's CDR3 is CASSGLAGDTGELFF. The CDR3 bases are TGTGCCAGCAGTGGACTAGCGGGGGACACCGGGGAGCTGTTTTTT.

This clone was seen at least ten times. The CDR3 reads CASSPTGLDIQYF. The CDR3 nucleotides are TGTGCCAGCAGTCCCACAGGGTTGGACATTCAGTACTTC. V gene TRBV25-1 combines with J gene TRBJ2-4; D is possibly TRBD1 (6 bases). The germline V gene encodes CDR1 MGHDK and CDR2 SYGVNS. V was clipped by 5 bases and J by 8 bases, with 13 bases between them. The CDR3 has 13 residues.

The chain couples TRBV4-3 to TRBJ1-2; D perhaps matches TRBD1 (5 bases). Looked up from germline, CDR1 is LGHNA and CDR2 is YSLEER. Trimming stripped 0 bases from V and 3 bases from J, with 11 bases between. The CDR3 is 15 amino acids. CDR3 DNA: TGCGCCAGCAGCCAAGAGGGGTCAGGGTACTATGGCTACACCTTC. This encodes CASSQEGSGYYGYTF.

This chain links TRBV5-1 with TRBJ2-2; no firm D call. The ends were cut back, 0 bases at V and 7 bases at J, with 7 bases in the middle. The CDR3 is 13 residues long. Germline CDR1 is SGHRS and CDR2 is YFSETQ. CDR3 in amino acids: CASSLGPGGELFF. Written as DNA, the CDR3 is TGCGCCAGCAGCTTGGGACCCGGCGGGGAGCTGTTTTTT. The full variable domain, completed using reference TRBV5-1 and TRBJ2-2, is KAGVTQTPRYLIKTRGQQVTLSCSPISGHRSVSWYQQTPGQGLQFLFEYFSETQRNKGNFPGRFSGRQFSNSRSEMNVSTLELGDSALYLCASSLGPGGELFFGEGSRLTVL.

The chain combines TRBV5-6 with TRBJ1-1, with TRBD1 as a possible D gene (5 bases). This CDR3 comprises 14 residues. The germline gives CDR1 SGHDT, CDR2 YYEEEE. Trimming shortened V by 5 bases and J by 1 base, and 12 bases separated the two germline ends. The DNA of the CDR3 is TGTGCCAGCAGAGAAACTGGGACGAACACTGAAGCTTTCTTT. Amino acid sequence: CASRETGTNTEAFF.

This clone was detected a few times. V and J are TRBV18 and TRBJ2-1; perhaps D is TRBD1 or TRBD2 (7 bases each). The CDR3 contains 16 residues. Germline values: CDR1 KGHSH, CDR2 LQKENI. The V gene lost 4 bases and the J gene lost 6 bases, with 19 bases spanning the gap. The CDR3 sequence: CASSRHSGGAGNEQFF. The CDR3 nucleotides are TGTGCCAGCTCACGACACTCAGGGGGGGCAGGCAATGAGCAGTTCTTC.

This clone showed up just once. The V gene is TRBV27, the J gene TRBJ2-2, with D unclear. V lost 2 bases, J lost 5 bases, and 9 bases lay in between. This CDR3 has 14 residues. Germline V gives CDR1 MNHEY, CDR2 SMNVEV (reference sequence). The CDR3 nucleotides are TGTGCCAGCAGTTTACGGGCCAGGACCGGGGAGCTGTTTTTT. Its protein is CASSLRARTGELFF.

The chain carries TRBV6-1 and TRBJ2-7; D might be TRBD1 or TRBD2, each matching 6 bases. The CDR3 runs 17 residues. From germline, CDR1 is MNHNS and CDR2 SASEGT. V was clipped by 0 bases and J by 5 bases, with 20 bases between them. CDR3 DNA sequence: TGTGCCAGCAGTGAAGCGATTTATTTGGGGGGCTTGGACGAGCAGTACTTC. Translating it yields CASSEAIYLGGLDEQYF.

V and J are TRBV5-6 and TRBJ1-4; 7 bases agree with TRBD1. Germline V lookup: CDR1 SGHDT, CDR2 YYEEEE. The CDR3 has 14 residues. Trimming took 5 bases from V and 7 from J; bases not matched to a gene: 8. The CDR3 reads CASSFQGVGEKLFF. CDR3 coding DNA: TGTGCCAGCAGTTTCCAGGGGGTCGGTGAAAAACTGTTTTTT.

In regard to this clone: The same CDR3 arises from other DNA sequences in this sample as well. The rearrangement links TRBV6-6 to TRBJ2-5; weak D call: TRBD2 (5 bases). The germline CDR1 and CDR2 sequences are MNHNY and SVGAGI (reference sequence). CDR3 length: 15 residues. Trimming pared 0 bases from V and 5 bases from J, leaving 13 bases between. Written as DNA, the CDR3 is TGTGCCAGCAGTTACTCGAGGCCGGGGAGTGAGACCCAGTACTTC. Residues: CASSYSRPGSETQYF.

This clone was observed at least ten times. The V gene is TRBV4-1, the J gene TRBJ1-1; D call uncertain. The CDR3 covers 15 residues. V was pared by 4 bases and J by 1 base, with 13 bases between. CDR1 and CDR2 from the germline V gene are MGHRA and YSYEKL. The CDR3 loop is CASSPPGRANTEAFF. Here the CDR3 DNA reads TGCGCCAGCAGCCCCCCGGGGAGGGCGAACACTGAAGCTTTCTTT.

This rearrangement joins TRBV10-3 to TRBJ1-1, with TRBD1 identical over 7 bases. Germline V lookup: CDR1 ENHRY, CDR2 SYGVKD. V shed 0 bases and J 6 bases; nucleotides not matched to a gene: 4. The CDR3 spans 14 residues. CDR3 DNA: TGTGCCATCAGTGAGTCGGGGACAGAGGCTGAAGCTTTCTTT. As protein: CAISESGTEAEAFF.

The chain carries TRBV28 and TRBJ1-2; D is unresolved. The CDR3 has 13 amino acids. Deletions cut 3 bases from V and 6 bases from J, with 11 bases between. In germline, CDR1 is MDHEN, CDR2 SYDVKM. The CDR3 coding sequence is TGTGCCAGCAGTTTCCTGACCAGCGATGGCTACACCTTC. This encodes CASSFLTSDGYTF.

The chain is built from TRBV4-3 and TRBJ2-1; D may be TRBD2 (6 bases). V dropped 5 bases and J dropped 7 bases, with 6 bases sitting between them. Germline-derived CDR1 and CDR2 are LGHNA and YSLEER. The CDR3 consists of 11 residues. The CDR3 here is CASSGGNEQFF. Written as DNA, the CDR3 is TGCGCCAGCAGCGGAGGGAATGAGCAGTTCTTC.

The chain uses TRBV7-3 and TRBJ1-4; weak D call: TRBD1 (5 bases). The V end lost 0 bases, the J end lost 3 bases, and 8 bases lay between the germline ends. The CDR3 loop spans 15 amino acids. Per the germline V gene, CDR1 is SGHTA and CDR2 is FQGTGA. The CDR3: CASSLTGGPNEKLFF. The CDR3 DNA reads TGTGCCAGCAGCTTAACCGGGGGACCTAATGAAAAACTGTTTTTT.

Regarding this clone: Distinct nucleotide sequences in the sample also encode this CDR3. CDR3 protein: CASTGGTDTQYF. The DNA for the CDR3 is TGTGCCAGCACAGGGGGCACAGATACGCAGTATTTT. The V and J genes are TRBV28 and TRBJ2-3; a possible D gene is TRBD1 (6 bases). The germline V gene encodes CDR1 MDHEN and CDR2 SYDVKM. V lost 7 bases and J 1 base, leaving 6 bases between the germline ends. This CDR3 spans 12 amino acids.

This chain connects TRBV30 to TRBJ2-1, with 13 bases lining up with TRBD2. The germline gives CDR1 GTSNPN, CDR2 SVGIG (reference sequence). The CDR3 contains 15 residues. V dropped 2 bases and J dropped 7; count of bases not matched to a gene: 5. The CDR3 DNA sequence: TGTGCCTGGAGTTCACTAGCGGGGGGGATGAATGAGCAGTTCTTC. Translated, it gives CAWSSLAGGMNEQFF.

The rearrangement joins TRBV27 to TRBJ2-7; no reliable D call. V was trimmed by 7 bases and J by 4 bases, leaving 20 bases between them. The germline V gene has CDR1 MNHEY and CDR2 SMNVEV (reference sequence). CDR3 length: 15 amino acids. In DNA form, the CDR3 reads TGTGCCAGCAAACTCTCCCGGACGGGCCTTTACGAGCAGTACTTC. It translates to CASKLSRTGLYEQYF.

This clone was seen more than once but under ten times. The DNA for the CDR3 is TGTGCCAGCAGTTACTTCCCACAGCAAGAGACCCAGTACTTC. Its protein is CASSYFPQQETQYF. The rearrangement uses TRBV6-6 and TRBJ2-5; D is undetermined. V gave up 1 base and J gave up 2 bases, with 8 bases separating them. CDR3 length equals 14 residues. Germline assignment: CDR1 MNHNY and CDR2 SVGAGI (reference sequence).

The gene calls are TRBV20-1 and TRBJ2-7, with D possibly being TRBD2 (5 bases). Trimming left V 5 bases short and J 3 bases short, with 8 bases between. Germline V CDR1 and CDR2: DFQATT, SNEGSKA (reference sequence). The CDR3 has 11 residues. The DNA of the CDR3 is TGCAGTGCTTCGGACTTCTACGAGCAGTACTTC. Translating it yields CSASDFYEQYF.

V gene TRBV4-1 combines with J gene TRBJ2-7, with D perhaps TRBD1 (6 bases). CDR1 is MGHRA and CDR2 is YSYEKL in the germline V gene. The CDR3 covers 13 residues. The V gene lost 0 bases and the J gene lost 10 bases, with 13 bases spanning the gap. CDR3 coding DNA: TGCGCCAGCAGCCAAGATCTTGGGGGCATCCAGTACTTC. Translation gives CASSQDLGGIQYF.

The chain carries TRBV6-4 and TRBJ2-3; D tentatively fits TRBD1 or TRBD2 (6 bases each). CDR3 length: 17 residues. V shed 5 bases and J shed 0 bases, with 18 bases lying between them. Germline CDR1 and CDR2: MRHNA and SNTAGT. The CDR3 DNA is TGTGCCAGCAGTCCCCTAGGGGGGACACTAAGCACAGATACGCAGTATTTT. This codes for CASSPLGGTLSTDTQYF.

The V call is TRBV4-1, the J call TRBJ1-3; D is perhaps TRBD1 (5 bases). CDR1 is MGHRA, CDR2 YSYEKL, per germline. This CDR3 comprises 14 residues. V was shortened by 4 bases and J by 3 bases, with 10 bases between the two germline ends. The CDR3 sequence: CASSLGTLGNTIYF. CDR3 in DNA: TGCGCCAGCAGCCTCGGGACCCTTGGAAACACCATATATTTT.

This chain joins TRBV5-4 and TRBJ2-5; D not resolved. The germline V gene has CDR1 SGHNT and CDR2 YYREEE (reference sequence). V was pared by 3 bases and J by 0 bases, with 9 bases between. This CDR3 is built from 14 residues. CDR3 sequence (DNA): TGTGCCAGCAGCTCGCCCCGCAACCAAGAGACCCAGTACTTC. This codes for CASSSPRNQETQYF. The entire variable domain, with the rest obtained from reference TRBV5-4 and TRBJ2-5, is as follows: ETGVTQSPTHLIKTRGQQVTLRCSSQSGHNTVSWYQQALGQGPQFIFQYYREEENGRGNFPPRFSGLQFPNYSSELNVNALELDDSALYLCASSSPRNQETQYFGPGTRLLVL.